This T cell receptor (beta chain) was profiled in a study of Ad26.COV2.S vaccination and SARS-CoV-2 variants. General study points: Vaccinees showed greater spike-specific TCR breadth than placebo recipients.

Clones were sequenced by immunoSEQ multiplex PCR, and TCRdb holds only the in-frame ones, with some missing. The data contain some 180,000 clones, around nine tenths of them singletons. Germline V gene lookup returns CDR1 SEHNR and CDR2 FQNEAQ (reference sequence). V was shortened by 0 bases and J by 6 bases, with 7 bases between the two germline ends. The CDR3 extends over 13 amino acids. Notes on this clone: The antigen is not known.

This sample comprised peripheral blood, obtained after recovery from COVID-19. The V call is TRBV7-9, the J call TRBJ2-3; D ambiguous. This TCR was sampled from a human donor who had recovered from COVID-19. The CDR3 DNA sequence: TGTGCCAGCAGCTTAGCGAAGTGGGATACGCAGTATTTT. Translation: CASSLAKWDTQYF.